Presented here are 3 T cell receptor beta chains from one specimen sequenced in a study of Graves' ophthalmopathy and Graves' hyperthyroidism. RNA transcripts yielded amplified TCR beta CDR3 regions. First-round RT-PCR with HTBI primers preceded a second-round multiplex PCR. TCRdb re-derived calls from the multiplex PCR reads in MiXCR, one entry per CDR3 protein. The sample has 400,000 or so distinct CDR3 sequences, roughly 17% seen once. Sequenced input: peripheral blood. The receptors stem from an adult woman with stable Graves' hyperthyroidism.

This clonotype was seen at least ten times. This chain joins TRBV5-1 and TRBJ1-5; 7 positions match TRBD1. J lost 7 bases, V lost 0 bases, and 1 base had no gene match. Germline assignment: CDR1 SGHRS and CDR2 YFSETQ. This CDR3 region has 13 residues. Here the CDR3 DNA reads TGCGCCAGCAGCTTGGAAGGGGGCCAGCCCCAGCATTTT. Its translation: CASSLEGGQPQHF.

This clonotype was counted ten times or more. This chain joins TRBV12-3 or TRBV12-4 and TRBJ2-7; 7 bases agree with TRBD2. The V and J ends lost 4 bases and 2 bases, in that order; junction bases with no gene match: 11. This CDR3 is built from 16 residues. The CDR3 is CASSSAGTTTPYEQYF. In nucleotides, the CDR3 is TGTGCCAGCAGTTCCGCCGGGACTACCACCCCCTACGAGCAGTACTTC.

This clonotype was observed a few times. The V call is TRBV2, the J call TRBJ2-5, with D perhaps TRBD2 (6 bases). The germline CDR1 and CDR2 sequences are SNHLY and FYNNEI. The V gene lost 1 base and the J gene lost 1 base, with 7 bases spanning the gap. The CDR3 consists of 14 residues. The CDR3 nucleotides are TGTGCCAGCAGTGAAGAGACTAGCCAAGAGACCCAGTACTTC. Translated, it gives CASSEETSQETQYF.